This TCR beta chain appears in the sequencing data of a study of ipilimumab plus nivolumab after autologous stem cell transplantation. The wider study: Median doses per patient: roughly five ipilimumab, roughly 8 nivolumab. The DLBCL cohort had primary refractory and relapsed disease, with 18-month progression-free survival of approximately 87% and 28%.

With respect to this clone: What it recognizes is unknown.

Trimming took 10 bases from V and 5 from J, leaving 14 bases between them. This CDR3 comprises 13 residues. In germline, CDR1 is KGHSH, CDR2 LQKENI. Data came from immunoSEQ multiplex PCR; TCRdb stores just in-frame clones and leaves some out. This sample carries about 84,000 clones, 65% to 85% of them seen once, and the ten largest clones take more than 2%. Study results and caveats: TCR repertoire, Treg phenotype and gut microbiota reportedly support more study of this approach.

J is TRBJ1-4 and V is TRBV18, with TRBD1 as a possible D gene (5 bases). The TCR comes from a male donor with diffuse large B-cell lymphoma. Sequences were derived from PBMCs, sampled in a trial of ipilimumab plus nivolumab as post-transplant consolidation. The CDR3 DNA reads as TGTGCCACCACAGAGGGGCAGAATGAAAAACTGTTTTTT. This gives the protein CATTEGQNEKLFF.